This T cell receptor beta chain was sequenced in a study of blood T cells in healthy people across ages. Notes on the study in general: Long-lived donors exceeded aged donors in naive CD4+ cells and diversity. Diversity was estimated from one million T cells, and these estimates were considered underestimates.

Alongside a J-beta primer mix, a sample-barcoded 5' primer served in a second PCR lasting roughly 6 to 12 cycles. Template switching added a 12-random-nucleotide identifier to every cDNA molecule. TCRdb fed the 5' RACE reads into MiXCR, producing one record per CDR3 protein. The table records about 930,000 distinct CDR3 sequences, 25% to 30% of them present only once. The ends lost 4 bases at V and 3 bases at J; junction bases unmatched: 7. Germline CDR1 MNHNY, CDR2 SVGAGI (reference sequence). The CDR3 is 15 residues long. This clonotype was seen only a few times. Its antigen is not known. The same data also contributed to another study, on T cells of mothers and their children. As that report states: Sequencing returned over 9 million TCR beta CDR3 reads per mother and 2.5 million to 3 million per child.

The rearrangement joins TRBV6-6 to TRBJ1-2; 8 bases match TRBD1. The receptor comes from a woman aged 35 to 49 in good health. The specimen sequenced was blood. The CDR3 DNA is TGTGCCAGCAGTTTATGGACAGGGAGCGACTATGGCTACACCTTC. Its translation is CASSLWTGSDYGYTF.